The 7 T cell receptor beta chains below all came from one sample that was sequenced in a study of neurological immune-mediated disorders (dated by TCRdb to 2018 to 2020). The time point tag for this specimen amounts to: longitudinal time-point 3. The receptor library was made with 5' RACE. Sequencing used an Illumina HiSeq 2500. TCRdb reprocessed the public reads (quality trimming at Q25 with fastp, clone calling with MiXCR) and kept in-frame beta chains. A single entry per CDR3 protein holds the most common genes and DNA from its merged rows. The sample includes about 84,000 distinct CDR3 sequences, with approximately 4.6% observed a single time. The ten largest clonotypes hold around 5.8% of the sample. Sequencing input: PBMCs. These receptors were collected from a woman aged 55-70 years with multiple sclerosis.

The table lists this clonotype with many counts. The CDR3 region has the DNA TGTGCCAGCAGCATCGGAGGCAATGAAAAACTGTTTTTT. It codes for CASSIGGNEKLFF. The chain has TRBV21-1 and TRBJ1-4. TRBV21-1 is flagged as a pseudogene. This CDR3 spans 13 amino acids.

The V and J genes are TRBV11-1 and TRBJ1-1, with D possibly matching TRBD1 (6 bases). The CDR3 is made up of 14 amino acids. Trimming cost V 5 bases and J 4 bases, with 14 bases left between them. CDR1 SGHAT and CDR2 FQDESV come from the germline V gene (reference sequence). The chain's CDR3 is CASSPGTMATEAFF. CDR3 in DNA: TGTGCCAGCAGCCCCGGGACAATGGCCACTGAAGCTTTCTTT.

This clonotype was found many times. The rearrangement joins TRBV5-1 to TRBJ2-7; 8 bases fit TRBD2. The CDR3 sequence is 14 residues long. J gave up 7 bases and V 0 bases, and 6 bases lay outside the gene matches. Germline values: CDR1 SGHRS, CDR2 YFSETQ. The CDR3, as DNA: TGCGCCAGCAGCTTGGAGGGACTAGTGGCGGAGCAGTACTTC. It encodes CASSLEGLVAEQYF. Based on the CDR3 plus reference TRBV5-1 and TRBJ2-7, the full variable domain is KAGVTQTPRYLIKTRGQQVTLSCSPISGHRSVSWYQQTPGQGLQFLFEYFSETQRNKGNFPGRFSGRQFSNSRSEMNVSTLELGDSALYLCASSLEGLVAEQYFGPGTRLTVT.

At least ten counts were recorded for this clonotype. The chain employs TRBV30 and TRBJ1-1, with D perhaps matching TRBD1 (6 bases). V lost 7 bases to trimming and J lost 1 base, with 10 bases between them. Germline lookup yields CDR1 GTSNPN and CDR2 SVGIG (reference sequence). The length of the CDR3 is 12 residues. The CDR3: CALDRPNTEAFF. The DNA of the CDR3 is TGTGCCTTAGACAGGCCGAACACTGAAGCTTTCTTT.

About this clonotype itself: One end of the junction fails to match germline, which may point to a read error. CDR3 region: CIAREPGQGTETQYF. The CDR3 DNA reads TGCATTGCTAGAGAACCGGGACAGGGCACGGAGACCCAGTACTTC. The chain recombines TRBV20-1 with TRBJ2-5, with 9 bases fitting TRBD1. The CDR3 length is 15 residues. In germline, CDR1 is DFQATT, CDR2 SNEGSKA (reference sequence).

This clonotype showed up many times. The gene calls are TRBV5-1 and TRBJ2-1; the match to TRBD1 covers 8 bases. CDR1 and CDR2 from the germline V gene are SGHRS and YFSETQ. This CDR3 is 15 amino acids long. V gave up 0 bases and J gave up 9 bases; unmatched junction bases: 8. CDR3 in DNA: TGCGCCAGCAGCTTGGCTCAGGGGGCAGGTAGTGAGCAGTTCTTC. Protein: CASSLAQGAGSEQFF.

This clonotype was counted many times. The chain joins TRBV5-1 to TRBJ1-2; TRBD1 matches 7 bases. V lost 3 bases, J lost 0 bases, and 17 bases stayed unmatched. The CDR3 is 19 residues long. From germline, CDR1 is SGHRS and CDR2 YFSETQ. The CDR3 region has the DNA TGCGCCAGCAGCTCCTCTGGACAGGCACTCGGCAAAGCTAACTATGGCTACACCTTC. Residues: CASSSSGQALGKANYGYTF.